This T cell receptor (beta chain) is from a study of spatial heterogeneity in lung cancer. Germline V gene sequence: CDR1 SGHRS, CDR2 YFSETQ. Trimming pared 4 bases from V and 4 bases from J, leaving 13 bases between. The CDR3 length is 14 residues. This clonotype was recorded at least ten times. Its antigen is as yet unknown. Using its own MiXCR run on the 5' RACE reads, TCRdb lists one record per CDR3 protein. The table includes over 8,500 distinct CDR3 sequences, approximately 15% detected once. Time point reported: sample taken at primary tumor resection. Study outcomes and limitations: It was found that expanded intratumoral alpha and beta TCR counts tracked tumor mutation counts.

The receptor was isolated from a male donor with early-stage non-small cell lung cancer. This specimen was lung tumor tissue, taken at surgery. This chain uses TRBV5-1 with TRBJ2-3, with D perhaps TRBD1 or TRBD2 (6 bases each). For the CDR3, the DNA is TGCGCCAGCAGCCCGGGGGCCGACGCAGATACGCAGTATTTT. Translation gives CASSPGADADTQYF.